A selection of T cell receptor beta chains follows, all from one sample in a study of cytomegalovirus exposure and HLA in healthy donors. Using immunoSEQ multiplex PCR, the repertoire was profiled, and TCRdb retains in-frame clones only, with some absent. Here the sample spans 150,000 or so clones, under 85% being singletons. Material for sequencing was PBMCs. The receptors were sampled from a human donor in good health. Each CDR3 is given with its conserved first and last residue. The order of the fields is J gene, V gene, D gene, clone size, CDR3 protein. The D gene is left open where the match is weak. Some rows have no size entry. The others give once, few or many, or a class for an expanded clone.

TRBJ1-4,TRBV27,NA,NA,CASSFSRDTTNEKLFF
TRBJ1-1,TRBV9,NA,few,CASSVSSGLVTEAFF
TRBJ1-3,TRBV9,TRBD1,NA,CASSLGQGTPFSGNTIYF
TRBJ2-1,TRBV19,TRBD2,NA,CASSGLAGGIDEQFF
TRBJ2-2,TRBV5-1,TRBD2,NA,CASSLLASGGSWTGELFF
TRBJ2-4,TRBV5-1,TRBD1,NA,CASSTTDRGAVQIQYF
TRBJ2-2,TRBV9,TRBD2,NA,CASSESGGANTGELFF
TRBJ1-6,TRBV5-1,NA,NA,CASSQQGRDSPLHF
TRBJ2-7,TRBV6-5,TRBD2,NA,CASSAVAGVYEQYF
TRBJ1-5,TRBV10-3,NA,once,CAISDEGSSQPQHF
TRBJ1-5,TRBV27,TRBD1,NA,CASRAQGAGILGNQPQHF
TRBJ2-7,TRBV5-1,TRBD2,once,CASSTSGGAYEQYF
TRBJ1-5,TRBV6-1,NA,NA,CASSARGDQPQHF
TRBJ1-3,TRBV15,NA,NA,CATSRDPLRGLTGNTIYF
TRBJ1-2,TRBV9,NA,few,CASSVVPGEGISGYTF
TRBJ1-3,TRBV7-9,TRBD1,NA,CASSPGTGWNTIYF
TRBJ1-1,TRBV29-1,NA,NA,CSVWGGNTEAFF
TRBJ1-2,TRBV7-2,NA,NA,CASRPGHGFYGYTF
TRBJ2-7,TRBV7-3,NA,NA,CASRLGGSEQYF
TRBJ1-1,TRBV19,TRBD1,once,CASSPRDRGPEAFF
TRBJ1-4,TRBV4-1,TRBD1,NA,CASSDGTVNEKLFF
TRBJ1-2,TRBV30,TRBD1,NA,CAWKPGQGGTYGYTF
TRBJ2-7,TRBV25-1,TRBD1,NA,CASSGTGGVEQYF
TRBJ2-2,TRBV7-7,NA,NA,CASSTRTGITGELFF
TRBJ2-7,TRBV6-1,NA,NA,CASGQSSYEQYF
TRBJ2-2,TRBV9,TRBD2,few,CASSGLAGGEGTGELFF
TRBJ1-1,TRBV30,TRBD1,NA,CAWRQGADTEAFF
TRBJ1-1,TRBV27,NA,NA,CASSLQENTEAFF
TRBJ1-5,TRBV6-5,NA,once,CASSYKRGGQPQHF
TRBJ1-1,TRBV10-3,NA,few,CASRFRVGTEAFF
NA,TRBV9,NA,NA,CASSVTGLSEQYF
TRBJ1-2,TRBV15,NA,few,CATSLRGYGYTF
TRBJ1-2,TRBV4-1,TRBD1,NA,CASSQNSGGANYGYTF
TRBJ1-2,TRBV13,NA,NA,CAFGGRAGDAYGYTF
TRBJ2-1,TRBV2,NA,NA,CASAGQGGEQFF
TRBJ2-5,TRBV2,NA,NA,CASSLQWGGPQETQYF
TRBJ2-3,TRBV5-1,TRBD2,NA,CASSMALAGGPADTQYF
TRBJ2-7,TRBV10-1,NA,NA,CASSPGGLSSYEQYF
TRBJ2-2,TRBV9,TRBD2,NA,CASSVAPGGTGELFF
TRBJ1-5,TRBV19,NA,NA,CASSIEGRGNQPQHF
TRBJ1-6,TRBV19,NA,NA,CASSLQGKNNSPLHF
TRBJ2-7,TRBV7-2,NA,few,CASSPQATTHEQYF
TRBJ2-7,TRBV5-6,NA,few,CASSLLPGRAREQYF
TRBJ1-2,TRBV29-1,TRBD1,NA,CSVEARDRGDGYTF
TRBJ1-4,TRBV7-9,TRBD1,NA,CASRLETGGEKLFF
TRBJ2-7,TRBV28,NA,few,CASSFMLAPNEQYF
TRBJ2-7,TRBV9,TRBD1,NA,CASSVSTGRGDEQYF
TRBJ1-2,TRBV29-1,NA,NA,CSVLTNNYGYTF
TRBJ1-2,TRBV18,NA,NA,CASSPSQGSYGYTF
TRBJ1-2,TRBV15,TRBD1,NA,CATSRDLPDRNNYGYTF